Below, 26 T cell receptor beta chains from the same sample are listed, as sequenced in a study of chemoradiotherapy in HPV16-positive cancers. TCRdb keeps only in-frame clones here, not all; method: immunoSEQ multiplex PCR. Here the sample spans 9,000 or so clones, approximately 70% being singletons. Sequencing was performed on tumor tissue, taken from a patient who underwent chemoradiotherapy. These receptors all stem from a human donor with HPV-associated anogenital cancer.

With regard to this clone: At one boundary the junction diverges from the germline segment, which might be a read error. The CDR3 region has the DNA TGTGCCAGCAGCCTCAACCACGAGACCCAGTACTTC. This translates into CASSLNHETQYF. The rearrangement uses TRBV6-6 and TRBJ2-5; no definite D call. The CDR3 has 12 residues. Germline assignment: CDR1 MNHNY and CDR2 SVGAGI (reference sequence).

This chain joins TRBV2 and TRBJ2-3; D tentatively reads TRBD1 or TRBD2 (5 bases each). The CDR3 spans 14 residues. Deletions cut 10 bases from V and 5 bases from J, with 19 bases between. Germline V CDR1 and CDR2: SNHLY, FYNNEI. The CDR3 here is CATRRDLGLDTQYF. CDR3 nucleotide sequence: TGTGCCACCCGCCGGGACCTCGGGTTAGATACGCAGTATTTT.

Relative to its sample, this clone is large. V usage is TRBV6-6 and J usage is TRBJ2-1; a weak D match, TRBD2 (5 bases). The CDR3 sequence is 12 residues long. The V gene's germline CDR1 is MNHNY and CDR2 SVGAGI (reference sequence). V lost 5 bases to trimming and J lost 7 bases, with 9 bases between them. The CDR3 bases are TGTGCCAGCAGTCACCCGGGAAATGAGCAGTTCTTC. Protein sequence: CASSHPGNEQFF.

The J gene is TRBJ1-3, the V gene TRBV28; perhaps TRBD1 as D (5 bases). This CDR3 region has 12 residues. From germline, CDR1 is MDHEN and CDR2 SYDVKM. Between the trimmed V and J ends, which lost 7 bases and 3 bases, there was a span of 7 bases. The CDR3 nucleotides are TGTGCCAGCAAGGGGAGTGGAAACACCATATATTTT. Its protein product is CASKGSGNTIYF.

The CDR3 DNA reads TGTGCCAGCGTGCGGGTGCTGTTTTTT. It translates to CASVRVLFF. This sequence joins TRBV7-9 and TRBJ2-2, with D maybe TRBD2 (5 bases). Trimming removed 8 bases at V and 13 bases at J, with 8 bases between. The CDR3 is 9 amino acids. Per germline, CDR1 SEHNR and CDR2 FQNEAQ (reference sequence).

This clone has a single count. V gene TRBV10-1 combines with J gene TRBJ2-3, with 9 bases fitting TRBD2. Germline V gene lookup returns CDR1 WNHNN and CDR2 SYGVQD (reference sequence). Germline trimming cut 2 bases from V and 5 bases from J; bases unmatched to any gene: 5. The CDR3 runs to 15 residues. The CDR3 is CASSEGGRAVDTQYF. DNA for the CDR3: TGCGCCAGCAGTGAGGGCGGGAGGGCCGTAGATACGCAGTATTTT.

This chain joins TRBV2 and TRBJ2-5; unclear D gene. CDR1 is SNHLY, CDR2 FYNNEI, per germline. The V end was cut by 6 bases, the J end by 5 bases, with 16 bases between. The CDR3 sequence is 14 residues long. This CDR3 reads CASRGSTLGETQYF. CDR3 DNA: TGTGCCAGCAGGGGAAGTACTCTGGGGGAGACCCAGTACTTC.

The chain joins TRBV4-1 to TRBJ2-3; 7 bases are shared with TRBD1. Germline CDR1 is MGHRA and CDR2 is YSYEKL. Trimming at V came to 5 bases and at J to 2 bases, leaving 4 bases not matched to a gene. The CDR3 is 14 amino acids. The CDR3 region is CASSFDRVTDTQYF. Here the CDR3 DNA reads TGCGCCAGCAGCTTCGACAGGGTCACAGATACGCAGTATTTT.

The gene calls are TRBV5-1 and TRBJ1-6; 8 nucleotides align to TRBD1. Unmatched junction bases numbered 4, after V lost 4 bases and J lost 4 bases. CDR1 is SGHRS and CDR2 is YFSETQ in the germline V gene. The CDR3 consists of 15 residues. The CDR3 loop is CASSLRTGYNSPLHF. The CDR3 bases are TGCGCCAGCAGCCTAAGGACAGGGTATAATTCACCCCTCCACTTT.

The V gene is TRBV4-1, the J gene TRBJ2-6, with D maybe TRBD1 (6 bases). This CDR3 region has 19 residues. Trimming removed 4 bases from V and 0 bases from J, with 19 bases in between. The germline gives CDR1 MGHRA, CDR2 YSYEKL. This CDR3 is CASSRGLGQHNSGANVLTF. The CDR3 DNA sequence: TGCGCCAGCAGCCGCGGATTAGGACAGCACAACTCTGGGGCCAACGTCCTGACTTTC.

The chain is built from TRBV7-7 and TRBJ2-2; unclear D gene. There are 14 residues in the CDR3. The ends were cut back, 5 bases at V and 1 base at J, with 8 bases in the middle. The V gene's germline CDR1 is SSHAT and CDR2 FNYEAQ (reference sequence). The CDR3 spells CASSLNRNTGELFF. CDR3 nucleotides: TGTGCCAGCAGCCTAAACAGGAACACCGGGGAGCTGTTTTTT.

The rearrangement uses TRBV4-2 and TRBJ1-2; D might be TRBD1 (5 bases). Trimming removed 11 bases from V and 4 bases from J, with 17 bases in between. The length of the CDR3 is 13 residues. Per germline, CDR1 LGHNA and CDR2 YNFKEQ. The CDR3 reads CAAERGEGYGYTF. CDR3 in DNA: TGTGCCGCGGAACGGGGCGAAGGCTATGGCTACACCTTC.

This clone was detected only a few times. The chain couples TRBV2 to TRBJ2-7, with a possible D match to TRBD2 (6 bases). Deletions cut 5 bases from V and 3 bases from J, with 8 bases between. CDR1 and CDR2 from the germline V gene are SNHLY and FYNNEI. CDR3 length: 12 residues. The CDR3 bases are TGTGCCAGCAGTTTGGGGGGCTACGAGCAGTACTTC. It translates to CASSLGGYEQYF.

CDR3 in DNA: TGTGCCAGCAGTTCCCAGGGGGTTCGGGGAAACACCATATATTTT. Amino acid sequence: CASSSQGVRGNTIYF. V gene TRBV27 combines with J gene TRBJ1-3, with 7 positions matching TRBD1. The CDR3 has 15 amino acids. V was pared by 4 bases and J by 4 bases, with 7 bases of the junction left unmatched. The germline CDR1 and CDR2 sequences are MNHEY and SMNVEV (reference sequence).

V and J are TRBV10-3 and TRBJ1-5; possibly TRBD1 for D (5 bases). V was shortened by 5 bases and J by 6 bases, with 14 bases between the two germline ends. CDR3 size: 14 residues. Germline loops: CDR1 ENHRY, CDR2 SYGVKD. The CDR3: CAISKGVAPQPQHF. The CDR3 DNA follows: TGTGCCATCAGTAAAGGGGTTGCTCCTCAGCCCCAGCATTTT.

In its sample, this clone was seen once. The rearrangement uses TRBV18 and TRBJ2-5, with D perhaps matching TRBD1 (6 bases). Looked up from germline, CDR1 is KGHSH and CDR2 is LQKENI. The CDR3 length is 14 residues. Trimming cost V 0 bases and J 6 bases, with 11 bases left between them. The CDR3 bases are TGTGCCAGCTCACCACCGGGACAAAACAAGACCCAGTACTTC. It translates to CASSPPGQNKTQYF.

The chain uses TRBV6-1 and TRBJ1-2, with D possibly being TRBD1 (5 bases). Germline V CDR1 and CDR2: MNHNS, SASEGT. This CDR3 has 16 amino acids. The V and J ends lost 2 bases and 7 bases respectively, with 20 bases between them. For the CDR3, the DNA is TGTGCCAGCAGTGAATCGCGGGTGGGACCTATATCTGGCTACACCTTC. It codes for CASSESRVGPISGYTF.

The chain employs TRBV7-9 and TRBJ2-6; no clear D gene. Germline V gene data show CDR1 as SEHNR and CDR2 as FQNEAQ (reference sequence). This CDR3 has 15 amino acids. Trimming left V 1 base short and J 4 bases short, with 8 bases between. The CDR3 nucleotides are TGTGCCAGCAGCTTAGGGGGTCCCGGGGCCAACGTCCTGACTTTC. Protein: CASSLGGPGANVLTF. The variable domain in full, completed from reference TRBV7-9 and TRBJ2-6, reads DTGVSQNPRHKITKRGQNVTFRCDPISEHNRLYWYRQTLGQGPEFLTYFQNEAQLEKSRLLSDRFSAERPKGSFSTLEIQRTEQGDSAMYLCASSLGGPGANVLTFGAGSRLTVL.

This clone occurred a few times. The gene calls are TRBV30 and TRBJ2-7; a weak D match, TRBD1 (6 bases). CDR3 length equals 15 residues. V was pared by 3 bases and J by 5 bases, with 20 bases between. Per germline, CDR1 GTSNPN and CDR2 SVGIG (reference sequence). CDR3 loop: CAWRGLVRGEDEQYF. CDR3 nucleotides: TGTGCCTGGAGGGGGCTGGTCAGGGGTGAGGACGAGCAGTACTTC.

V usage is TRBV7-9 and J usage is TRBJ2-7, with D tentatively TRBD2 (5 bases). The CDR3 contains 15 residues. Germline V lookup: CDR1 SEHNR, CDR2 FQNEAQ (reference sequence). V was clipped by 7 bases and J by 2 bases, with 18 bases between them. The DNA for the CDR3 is TGTGCCAGCACCAATCAGGCAGAGGGTCCCTACGAGCAGTACTTC. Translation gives CASTNQAEGPYEQYF.

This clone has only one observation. This CDR3 reads CASSPTSVGDEQYF. In DNA form, the CDR3 reads TGTGCCAGCAGCCCCACGTCAGTTGGCGACGAGCAGTACTTC. The chain combines TRBV11-2 with TRBJ2-7; D call uncertain. This CDR3 has 14 amino acids. The V gene lost 5 bases and the J gene lost 5 bases, with 16 bases spanning the gap. Germline V gives CDR1 SGHAT, CDR2 FQNNGV.

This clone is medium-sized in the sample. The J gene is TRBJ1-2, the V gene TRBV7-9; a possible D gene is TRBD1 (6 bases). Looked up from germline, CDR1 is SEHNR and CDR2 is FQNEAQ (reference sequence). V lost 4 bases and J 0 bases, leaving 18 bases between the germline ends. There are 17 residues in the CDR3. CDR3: CASSSEGGEPTNYGYTF. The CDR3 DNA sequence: TGTGCCAGCAGCTCAGAGGGGGGAGAACCGACTAACTATGGCTACACCTTC.

The CDR3 nucleotides read TGTGCCAGCAGCGTAGGGCAGAATTCACCCCTCCACTTT. It specifies CASSVGQNSPLHF. The chain uses TRBV9 and TRBJ1-6; D remains unclear. The germline gives CDR1 SGDLS, CDR2 YYNGEE. V lost 0 bases and J lost 7, with 5 bases in between. CDR3 length: 13 amino acids.

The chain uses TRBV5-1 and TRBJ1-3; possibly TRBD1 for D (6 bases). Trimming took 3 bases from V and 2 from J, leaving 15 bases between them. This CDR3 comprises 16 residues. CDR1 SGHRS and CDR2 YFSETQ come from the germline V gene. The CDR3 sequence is CASSSSSGVTGNTIYF. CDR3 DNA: TGCGCCAGCAGCTCCTCTTCAGGGGTAACTGGAAACACCATATATTTT.

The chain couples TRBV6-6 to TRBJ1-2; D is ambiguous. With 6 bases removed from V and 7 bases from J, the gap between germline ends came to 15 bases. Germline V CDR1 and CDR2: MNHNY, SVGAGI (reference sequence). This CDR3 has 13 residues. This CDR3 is CASRAPVSGGYTF. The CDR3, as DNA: TGTGCCAGCAGGGCCCCGGTCAGTGGTGGCTACACCTTC.

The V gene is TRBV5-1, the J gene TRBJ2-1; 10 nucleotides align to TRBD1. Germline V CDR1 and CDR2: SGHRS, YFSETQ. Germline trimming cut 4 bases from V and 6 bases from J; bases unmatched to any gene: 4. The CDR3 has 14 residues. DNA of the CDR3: TGCGCCAGCAGCCAGGGACAGGGGAGCAATGAGCAGTTCTTC. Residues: CASSQGQGSNEQFF.